The rows below give T cell receptor beta chains drawn from one sample of a study of CD8+ T cells in alopecia areata. Using immunoSEQ multiplex PCR, the repertoire was profiled, and TCRdb retains in-frame clones only, with some absent. The data show roughly 110,000 clones, roughly 84% seen once. The input for sequencing was CD8+ T cells sorted from blood, taken at week 24, from a patient treated with tofacitinib. The receptors here all came from a human donor with alopecia areata. Both conserved end residues are part of each CDR3. D genes are given only for firm matches. A clone size is listed for some rows: how often the clone was seen (once, few, many), or a class if it is expanded.

>TRBD1|TRBJ2-5|NA|TRBV2
CASSELVATGQETQYF
TGTGCCAGCAGTGAACTAGTCGCGACAGGGCAAGAGACCCAGTACTTC
>NA|TRBJ2-1|NA|TRBV10-1
CARYRDENNEQFF
TGCGCCAGGTACCGGGACGAGAACAATGAGCAGTTCTTC
>TRBD2|TRBJ2-7|few|TRBV7-8
CASRALAGPGEQYF
TGTGCCAGCCGAGCACTAGCGGGGCCTGGAGAGCAGTACTTC
>TRBD1|TRBJ1-1|NA|TRBV12-5
CASGWSTGGEDTEAFF
TGTGCTAGTGGTTGGTCGACAGGGGGCGAGGACACTGAAGCTTTCTTT
>TRBD1|TRBJ2-7|NA|TRBV4-3
CASSLGTGSYEQYF
TGCGCCAGCAGCCTTGGGACAGGCTCCTACGAGCAGTACTTC
>TRBD2|TRBJ2-2|NA|TRBV7-2
CASSFSGGAGELFF
TGTGCCAGCAGCTTTAGCGGGGGGGCCGGGGAGCTGTTTTTT
>NA|TRBJ1-4|once|TRBV4-3
CASSQDPGPTTEKLFF
TGCGCCAGCAGCCAAGATCCCGGGCCGACTACTGAAAAACTGTTTTTT
>NA|TRBJ1-5|NA|TRBV27
CASSPKGDRNQPQHF
TGTGCCAGCAGTCCCAAGGGGGACCGTAATCAGCCCCAGCATTTT
>NA|TRBJ2-3|NA|TRBV18
CASSPPSTDTQYF
TGTGCCAGCTCACCACCTAGCACAGATACGCAGTATTTT
>NA|TRBJ2-1|NA|TRBV18
CASSPTGNEQFF
TGTGCCAGCTCACCAACTGGCAATGAGCAGTTCTTC
>NA|TRBJ2-4|NA|TRBV19
CATSVGSAKNIQYF
TGTGCCACCTCAGTGGGGTCAGCCAAAAACATTCAGTACTTC
>NA|TRBJ2-7|few|TRBV28
CASSLREYEQYF
TGTGCCAGCAGTCTACGGGAGTACGAGCAGTACTTC
>NA|TRBJ1-1|NA|TRBV6-5
CASSYSAAGNTEAFF
TGTGCCAGCAGTTACTCCGCCGCGGGGAACACTGAAGCTTTCTTT
>TRBD1|TRBJ2-7|NA|TRBV10-3
CAISGMGTGLSYEQYF
TGTGCCATCAGTGGGATGGGGACAGGGCTCTCCTACGAGCAGTACTTC
>NA|TRBJ2-5|NA|TRBV7-6
CASSLRDGHQETQYF
TGTGCCAGCAGCCTTCGGGACGGTCACCAAGAGACCCAGTACTTC
>TRBD1|TRBJ1-2|few|TRBV5-5
CASSLTGETAGYGYTF
TGTGCCAGCAGCTTAACAGGGGAAACGGCGGGCTATGGCTACACCTTC
>NA|TRBJ2-1|few|TRBV29-1
CSGWDASSYNEQFF
TGCAGCGGTTGGGACGCTAGCTCCTACAATGAGCAGTTCTTC
>NA|TRBJ2-7|NA|TRBV4-1
CASSQGGRRSYEQYF
TGCGCCAGCAGCCAAGGGGGCAGGCGATCCTACGAGCAGTACTTC
>TRBD2|TRBJ2-5|NA|TRBV5-6
CASTRGLAGRSRETQYF
TGTGCCAGCACCAGAGGACTAGCGGGGAGGTCAAGGGAGACCCAGTACTTC
>NA|TRBJ2-3|few|TRBV5-4
CASSLGLGQYF
TGTGCCAGCAGCTTGGGACTAGGGCAGTATTTT
>TRBD1|TRBJ1-2|NA|TRBV10-3
CAISESAGQGYGYTF
TGTGCCATCAGTGAGTCGGCGGGACAGGGATATGGCTACACCTTC
>TRBD2|TRBJ2-3|once|TRBV9
CASSVASGELKDTQYF
TGTGCCAGCAGCGTAGCGAGCGGGGAGCTTAAGGATACGCAGTATTTT
>TRBD2|TRBJ2-5|NA|TRBV6-5
CASSYRGGGETQYF
TGTGCCAGCAGTTACCGGGGGGGAGGGGAGACCCAGTACTTC
>TRBD2|TRBJ2-3|once|TRBV7-9
CASSLGAAGGAAADTQYF
TGTGCCAGCAGCTTAGGCGCGGCCGGGGGGGCCGCCGCAGATACGCAGTATTTT
>TRBD2|TRBJ2-1|NA|TRBV9
CASSASGVDSDEQFF
TGTGCCAGCAGCGCGAGCGGGGTAGATAGCGATGAGCAGTTCTTC
>NA|TRBJ2-3|NA|TRBV11-1
CASSLNPAGDTQYF
TGTGCCAGCAGCTTAAATCCGGCCGGAGATACGCAGTATTTT
>TRBD1|TRBJ1-5|NA|TRBV25-1
CASSEAGTANQPQHF
TGTGCCAGCAGTGAAGCCGGGACAGCAAATCAGCCCCAGCATTTT
>TRBD1|TRBJ2-7|NA|TRBV5-4
CASSPGQGAYEQYF
TGTGCCAGCAGCCCGGGACAGGGTGCCTACGAGCAGTACTTC
>NA|TRBJ1-2|NA|TRBV5-5
CASSPFQGTPNYGYTF
TGTGCCAGCAGCCCGTTCCAGGGGACTCCTAACTATGGCTACACCTTC
>TRBD2|TRBJ2-5|NA|TRBV9
CASSGSGGPQETQYF
TGTGCCAGCAGCGGTAGCGGGGGGCCTCAGGAGACCCAGTACTTC
>NA|TRBJ2-7|once|TRBV5-1
CASKPGTETYEQYF
TGCGCCAGCAAACCCGGGACTGAGACCTACGAGCAGTACTTC
>NA|TRBJ2-7|once|TRBV5-1
CASSFSVDSSYEQYF
TGCGCCAGCAGCTTTTCGGTGGATAGCTCCTACGAGCAGTACTTC
>NA|TRBJ2-7|NA|TRBV2
CASSEGHLATYEQYF
TGTGCCAGCAGTGAAGGACACCTAGCGACTTACGAGCAGTACTTC
>NA|TRBJ2-5|once|TRBV7-8
CASSQSPSGMYQETQYF
TGTGCCAGCAGCCAATCCCCCTCGGGGATGTACCAAGAGACCCAGTACTTC
>TRBD2|TRBJ2-7|few|TRBV7-2
CASSAFGGGQYEQYF
TGTGCCAGCAGCGCCTTTGGCGGGGGGCAATACGAGCAGTACTTC
>NA|TRBJ2-2|few|TRBV6-8
CASSSHRELFF
TGTGCCAGCAGTTCTCACAGGGAGCTGTTTTTT
>NA|TRBJ2-5|once|TRBV18
CASSPERGHETQYF
TGTGCCAGCTCGCCTGAACGGGGGCACGAGACCCAGTACTTC
>TRBD1|TRBJ2-2|NA|TRBV29-1
CSALQGDTGELFF
TGCAGCGCCTTACAGGGGGACACCGGGGAGCTGTTTTTT
>TRBD1|TRBJ2-2|NA|TRBV5-1
CASSLLDRGRPGELFF
TGCGCCAGCAGCTTGCTGGACAGGGGGCGTCCCGGGGAGCTGTTTTTT
>NA|TRBJ2-3|NA|TRBV7-2
CASSLLTGVVDTQYF
TGTGCCAGCAGCTTACTCACGGGGGTGGTAGATACGCAGTATTTT